Given below is one T cell receptor (beta chain) in context. Its antigen is currently not known. Nothing much larger sits one base from this clone, and base qualities are not available. These data are taken from a study of response to subunit inactivated influenza vaccine (dated by TCRdb to between 2017 and 2018). At the level of the whole study: Deep quantitative T cell receptor repertoire profiling was used in the study to track responses to a trivalent subunit inactivated influenza vaccine. Points the paper makes about the study in general: The authors proposed that each seasonal influenza vaccination may bring in only a limited number of new T cells.

Library creation used RT-PCR. The instrument given in TCRdb is Illumina HiSeq 2500. TCRdb's own reprocessing of the public reads used fastp at Q25 and MiXCR and kept productive beta chains. Entries that share a CDR3 protein sequence are merged under the most common genes and DNA. Across this sample there are approximately 300,000 distinct CDR3 sequences, with roughly 22% seen only once. The ten top clones hold over 9% of the sample. This receptor was obtained from a man between 50 and 75 years old who received an inactivated influenza vaccine. Donor details come from another sample of the same person, matched by shared clones. The sample here was PBMCs from blood, taken about 20 months after vaccination.

The CDR3 loop reads CASSLGSGLNTGELFF. In nucleotides, the sequence is TGCGCCAGCAGCTTGGGTAGCGGTCTAAACACCGGGGAGCTGTTTTTT. Here the chain combines TRBV5-1 and TRBJ2-2; perhaps TRBD2 is the D gene, with 6 bases matching. The CDR3 spans 16 residues, from the cysteine through the phenylalanine. Only CDR3 DNA remains: 48 bases, in frame from the first base. CDR1 and CDR2, looked up from the germline V gene, are SGHRS and YFSETQ. A distance of 11 bases separates the germline ends of V and J, which lose 0 bases and 2 bases respectively.